This TCR beta chain was sequenced for a study of blood T cell repertoires in COVID-19. Study overall: There were acute and convalescent COVID-19 samples, and they came from the United States, Italy and Spain. Sources were T cells, B-cell-depleted T cells, or PBMCs; the material itself was cDNA or gDNA.

Authors' data handling: Quantification of nucleated cells was approximated via reference gene primer amplification. TCRdb's copy holds only in-frame clones and misses some; the assay was immunoSEQ multiplex PCR. D and trimming were read from the DNA, whereas the V and J calls and clone size are those reported in that table. The sample has about 69,000 clones; 79% are singletons. The TCR sequence derives from a human donor in a cohort sampled during active COVID-19. The sequenced material came from peripheral blood.

CDR3 coding DNA: TGCAGTGCTAGTTTGGGGGGAGTGAGTAGCAATCAGCCCCAGCATTTT. The encoded protein is CSASLGGVSSNQPQHF. The rearrangement links TRBV20-1 to TRBJ1-5; D is possibly TRBD1 (5 bases). Germline V gene data show CDR1 as DFQATT and CDR2 as SNEGSKA (reference sequence). The CDR3 has 16 residues. V was pared by 3 bases and J by 0 bases, with 15 bases between.